This TCR delta chain was recorded in a study of gamma-delta T cells after stem cell transplantation. This clone qualifies as medium-sized. J was trimmed by 0 bases and V by 0 bases; bases with no gene match: 12. Germline values: CDR1 GEAIGNYY, CDR2 EKD. CDR3 length: 20 amino acids. TCRdb reanalyzed the RT-PCR reads using CATT. The sample carries approximately 1,300 delta-chain clones, around 3.4% recorded once. This TCR was sampled from a human donor. It is not recorded whose cells these are; they may come from a transplant donor. The V gene is TRDV2, the J gene TRDJ1; 13 bases map to TRDD3. Sequencing was performed on gamma-delta T cells. DNA of the CDR3: TGTGCCTGTGACACCGTACAGACTGGGGGATACGCACCATACACCGATAAACTCATCTTT. It yields the protein CACDTVQTGGYAPYTDKLIF.